Listed below are T cell receptor beta chains from one sample, sequenced in a study of cytomegalovirus exposure and HLA in healthy donors. TCRdb's copy holds only in-frame clones and misses some; the assay was immunoSEQ multiplex PCR. The sample lists roughly 160,000 clones; roughly 80% were seen once. The sequencing sample was made of PBMCs. The receptors were sampled from a male donor in good health and CMV-seronegative. Each CDR3 is given with its conserved first and last residue. The D gene is left open where the match is weak. A clone size is listed for some rows: how often the clone was seen (once, few, many), or a class if it is expanded.

CDR3 protein	CDR3 DNA	V gene	J gene	clone size	D gene
CASSLAGTGVFNEQFF	TGTGCCAGCAGCTTAGCGGGGACAGGGGTTTTCAATGAGCAGTTCTTC	TRBV7-2	TRBJ2-1	-	TRBD1
CASSEGTGRGGFGNQPQHF	TGTGCCAGCAGCGAGGGGACCGGACGAGGGGGATTTGGCAATCAGCCCCAGCATTTT	TRBV7-2	TRBJ1-5	-	-
CASRRTGESGGYTF	TGTGCCAGCAGGAGGACAGGGGAGTCAGGTGGCTACACCTTC	TRBV6-1	TRBJ1-2	-	TRBD1
CASRTGHTADSYEQYF	TGTGCCAGTAGGACCGGACATACTGCTGACTCCTACGAGCAGTACTTC	TRBV19	TRBJ2-7	-	-
CSARRLTEAFF	TGCAGTGCCCGGAGGTTGACTGAAGCTTTCTTT	TRBV20-1	TRBJ1-1	few	-
CASSAIGGYNSPLHF	TGTGCCAGCAGTGCCATTGGGGGGTATAATTCACCCCTCCACTTT	TRBV6-1	TRBJ1-6	once	-
CASSPSPSTYEQYF	TGCGCCAGCAGTCCTAGTCCCAGTACCTACGAGCAGTACTTC	TRBV5-1	TRBJ2-7	-	-
CASRRTGESNQPQHF	TGTGCCAGTAGGCGGACAGGAGAAAGCAATCAGCCCCAGCATTTT	TRBV19	TRBJ1-5	-	TRBD1
CASSTGTGGNNEQFF	TGTGCCAGCTCAACCGGGACAGGGGGGAACAATGAGCAGTTCTTC	TRBV18	TRBJ2-1	few	TRBD1
CASSDRGQSSPLHF	TGTGCCAGCAGTGATAGGGGACAGTCTTCACCCCTCCACTTT	TRBV25-1	TRBJ1-6	-	TRBD1
CASRASGARNQPQHF	TGTGCCAGTAGGGCATCAGGGGCCCGCAATCAGCCCCAGCATTTT	TRBV19	TRBJ1-5	few	-
CASSPGQGSTNEKLFF	TGTGCCAGCTCACCAGGGCAGGGATCTACCAATGAAAAACTGTTTTTT	TRBV18	TRBJ1-4	once	-
CASTQSLYNEQFF	TGTGCCAGCACTCAGTCCCTTTACAATGAGCAGTTCTTC	TRBV6-5	TRBJ2-1	-	-
CASGGASGGIGSSYNEQFF	TGCGCCAGCGGGGGGGCTAGCGGGGGGATTGGAAGCTCCTACAATGAGCAGTTCTTC	TRBV5-1	TRBJ2-1	-	TRBD2
CASSLRLWGGNTDTQYF	TGTGCCAGCAGCTTAAGACTGTGGGGGGGGAACACAGATACGCAGTATTTT	TRBV11-2	TRBJ2-3	-	TRBD2
CASSEAPLAGETQYF	TGTGCCAGCAGTGAAGCGCCACTAGCCGGAGAGACCCAGTACTTC	TRBV6-1	TRBJ2-5	few	-
CASSFSPGADTEAFF	TGTGCCAGCAGTTTTTCCCCGGGAGCCGACACTGAAGCTTTCTTT	TRBV27	TRBJ1-1	-	-
CASVPADSSNYGYTF	TGCGCCAGCGTCCCCGCGGACAGCTCTAACTATGGCTACACCTTC	TRBV10-2	TRBJ1-2	-	-
CASTGQNTDTQYF	TGCGCCAGCACCGGACAGAACACAGATACGCAGTATTTT	TRBV10-1	TRBJ2-3	few	-
CASSWDRNTEAFF	TGCGCCAGCAGCTGGGACAGGAACACTGAAGCTTTCTTT	TRBV5-1	TRBJ1-1	-	TRBD1
CASRYRSTGELFF	TGTGCCAGCCGTTACAGGAGCACCGGGGAGCTGTTTTTT	TRBV6-5	TRBJ2-2	few	-
CASSARVGNQPQHF	TGTGCCAGCAGCGCGCGGGTGGGCAATCAGCCCCAGCATTTT	TRBV27	TRBJ1-5	-	-
CASRATSGEEDTQYF	TGTGCCAGCAGGGCGACTAGCGGGGAAGAAGATACGCAGTATTTT	TRBV6-5	TRBJ2-3	once	TRBD2
CASSEFSDQPQHF	TGTGCCAGCAGTGAATTTAGTGATCAGCCCCAGCATTTT	TRBV6-5	TRBJ1-5	-	-
CASTGGASSYNEQFF	TGTGCCAGCACGGGGGGGGCCAGCTCCTACAATGAGCAGTTCTTC	TRBV9	TRBJ2-1	-	TRBD2
CASSHDPSGTGGTGELFF	TGTGCCAGCAGCCACGACCCTTCCGGGACAGGGGGGACCGGGGAGCTGTTTTTT	TRBV4-2	TRBJ2-2	-	TRBD1
CASSNSRGGLSTRQYF	TGTGCCAGCAGCAATTCCAGGGGTGGTTTGTCGACCCGGCAGTACTTC	TRBV21-1	TRBJ2-5	-	-
CASSFGTSGSYEQYF	TGTGCCAGCAGCTTCGGGACTAGCGGGTCCTACGAGCAGTACTTC	TRBV7-8	TRBJ2-7	-	TRBD2
CASSMHSGLVRTQYF	TGTGCCAGCAGTATGCATTCAGGCTTGGTCCGGACCCAGTACTTC	TRBV27	TRBJ2-5	few	-
CARSRRVGDQPQHF	TGTGCCAGAAGCCGGAGGGTAGGGGATCAGCCCCAGCATTTT	TRBV5-3	TRBJ1-5	-	-
CASSLSAHGQPQHF	TGTGCCAGCAGCTTATCTGCACACGGGCAGCCCCAGCATTTT	TRBV7-9	TRBJ1-5	-	-
CASSLRAGVAEQFF	TGTGCCAGCAGCCTCCGCGCAGGGGTGGCTGAGCAGTTCTTC	TRBV6-4	TRBJ2-1	few	-
CASTSRHMNTEAFF	TGTGCCAGCACTAGCAGGCATATGAACACTGAAGCTTTCTTT	TRBV5-4	TRBJ1-1	-	-
CAWSAGSAGNTIYF	TGTGCCTGGAGTGCGGGTAGCGCTGGAAACACCATATATTTT	TRBV30	TRBJ1-3	-	-
CASSPPLPRPRFDSNQPQHF	TGTGCCAGCAGCCCCCCATTGCCCCGTCCCAGGTTCGATAGCAATCAGCCCCAGCATTTT	TRBV14	TRBJ1-5	-	-